This T cell receptor beta chain was sequenced for a study of blood T cell repertoires in COVID-19. Across the whole study: Whether acute or convalescent, the COVID-19 samples came from the United States, Italy and Spain. PBMCs, B-cell-depleted T cells, or T cells provided the cDNA or gDNA that made up the material.

In the original workflow: Researchers report that nucleated cell counts were estimated from reference gene primer amplification. Assay: immunoSEQ multiplex PCR; the TCRdb copy retains only in-frame clones and omits some. That table gives V, J and clone size, and the DNA gave D and trimming. The sample yields fewer than 300,000 clones, roughly nine tenths seen once. Sequencing was performed on peripheral blood. The receptor's source is a woman under 40 with COVID-19, enrolled during active disease.

This chain's CDR3 is CASSYGQGVGEAFF. The CDR3, as DNA: TGTGCCAGCAGCTATGGACAGGGGGTGGGGGAAGCTTTCTTT. The rearrangement uses TRBV2 and TRBJ1-1; TRBD1 matches 10 bases. V was clipped by 6 bases and J by 8 bases; unmatched bases: 9. Germline CDR1 reads SNHLY; CDR2 reads FYNNEI. CDR3 length: 14 amino acids.